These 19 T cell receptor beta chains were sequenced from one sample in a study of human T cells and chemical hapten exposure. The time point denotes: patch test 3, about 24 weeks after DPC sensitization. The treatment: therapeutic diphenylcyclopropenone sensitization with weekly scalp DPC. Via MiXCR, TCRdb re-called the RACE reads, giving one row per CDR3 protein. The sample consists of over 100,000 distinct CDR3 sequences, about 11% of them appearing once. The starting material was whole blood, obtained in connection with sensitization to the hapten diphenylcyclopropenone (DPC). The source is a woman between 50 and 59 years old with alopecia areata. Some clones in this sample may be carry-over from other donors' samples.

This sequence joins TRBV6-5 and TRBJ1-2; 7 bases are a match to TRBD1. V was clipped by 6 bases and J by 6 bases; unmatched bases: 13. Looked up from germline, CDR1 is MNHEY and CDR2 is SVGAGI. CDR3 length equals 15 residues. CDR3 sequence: CASSQGGAGAHGYTF. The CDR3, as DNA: TGTGCCAGCAGCCAGGGGGGGGCAGGCGCTCATGGCTACACCTTC.

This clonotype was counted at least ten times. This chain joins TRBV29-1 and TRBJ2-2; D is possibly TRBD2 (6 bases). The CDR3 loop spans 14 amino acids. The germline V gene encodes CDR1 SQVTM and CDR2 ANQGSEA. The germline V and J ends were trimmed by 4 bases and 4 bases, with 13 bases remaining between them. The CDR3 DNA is TGCAGCGTTGTAACTAGCAGGGCCACCGGGGAGCTGTTTTTT. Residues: CSVVTSRATGELFF.

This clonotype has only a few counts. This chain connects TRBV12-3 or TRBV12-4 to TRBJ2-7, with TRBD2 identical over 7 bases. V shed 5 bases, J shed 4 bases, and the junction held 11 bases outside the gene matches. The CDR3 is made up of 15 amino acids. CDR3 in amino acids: CASSPSLAGAYEQYF. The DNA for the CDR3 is TGTGCCAGCAGTCCCTCCCTGGCGGGAGCATACGAGCAGTACTTC.

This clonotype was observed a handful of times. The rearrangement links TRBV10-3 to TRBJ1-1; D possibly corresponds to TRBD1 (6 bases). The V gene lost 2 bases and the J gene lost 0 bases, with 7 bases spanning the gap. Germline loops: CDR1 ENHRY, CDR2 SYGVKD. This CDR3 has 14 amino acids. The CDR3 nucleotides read TGTGCCATCAGTGAGGGACAGATGAACACTGAAGCTTTCTTT. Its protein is CAISEGQMNTEAFF.

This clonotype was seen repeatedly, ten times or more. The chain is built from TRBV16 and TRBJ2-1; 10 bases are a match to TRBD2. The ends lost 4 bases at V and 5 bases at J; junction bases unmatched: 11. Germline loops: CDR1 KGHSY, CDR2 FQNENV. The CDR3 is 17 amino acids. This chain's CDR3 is CASSPSYSGGANNEQFF. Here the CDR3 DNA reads TGTGCCAGCAGCCCCTCCTACAGCGGGGGGGCCAACAATGAGCAGTTCTTC.

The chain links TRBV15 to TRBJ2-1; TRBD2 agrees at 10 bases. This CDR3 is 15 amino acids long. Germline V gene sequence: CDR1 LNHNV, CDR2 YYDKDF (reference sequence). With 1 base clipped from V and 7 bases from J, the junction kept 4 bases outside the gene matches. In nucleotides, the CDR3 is TGTGCCACCAGCAGAGCGACACTAGCGGGAAATGAGCAGTTCTTC. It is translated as CATSRATLAGNEQFF. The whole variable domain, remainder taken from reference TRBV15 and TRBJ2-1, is DAMVIQNPRYQVTQFGKPVTLSCSQTLNHNVMYWYQQKSSQAPKLLFHYYDKDFNNEADTPDNFQSRRPNTSFCFLDIRSPGLGDTAMYLCATSRATLAGNEQFFGPGTRLTVL.

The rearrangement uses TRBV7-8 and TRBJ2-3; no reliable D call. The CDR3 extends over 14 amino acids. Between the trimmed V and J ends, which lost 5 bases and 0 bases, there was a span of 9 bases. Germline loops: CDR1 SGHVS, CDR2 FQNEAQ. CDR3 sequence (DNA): TGTGCCAGCAGCGCACACGCCAGCACAGATACGCAGTATTTT. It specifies CASSAHASTDTQYF.

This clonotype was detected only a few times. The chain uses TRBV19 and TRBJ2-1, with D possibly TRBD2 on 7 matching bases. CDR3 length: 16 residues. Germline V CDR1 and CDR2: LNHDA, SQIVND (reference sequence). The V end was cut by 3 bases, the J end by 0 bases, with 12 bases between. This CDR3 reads CASSMGGGSSYNEQFF. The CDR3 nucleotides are TGTGCCAGTAGTATGGGCGGGGGCAGCTCCTACAATGAGCAGTTCTTC.

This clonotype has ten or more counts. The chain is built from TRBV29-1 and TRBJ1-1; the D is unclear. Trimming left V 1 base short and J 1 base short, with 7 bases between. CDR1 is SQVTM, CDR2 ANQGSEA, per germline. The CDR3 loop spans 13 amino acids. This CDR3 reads CSVEARGNTEAFF. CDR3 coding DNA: TGCAGCGTTGAAGCACGGGGGAACACTGAAGCTTTCTTT.

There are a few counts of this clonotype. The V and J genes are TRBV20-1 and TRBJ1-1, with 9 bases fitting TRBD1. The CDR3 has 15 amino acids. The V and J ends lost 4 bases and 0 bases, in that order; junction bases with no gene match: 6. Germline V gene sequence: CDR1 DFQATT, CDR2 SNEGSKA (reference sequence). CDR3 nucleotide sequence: TGCAGTGCTAAGGGACAGGGAGTAATGAACACTGAAGCTTTCTTT. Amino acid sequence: CSAKGQGVMNTEAFF.

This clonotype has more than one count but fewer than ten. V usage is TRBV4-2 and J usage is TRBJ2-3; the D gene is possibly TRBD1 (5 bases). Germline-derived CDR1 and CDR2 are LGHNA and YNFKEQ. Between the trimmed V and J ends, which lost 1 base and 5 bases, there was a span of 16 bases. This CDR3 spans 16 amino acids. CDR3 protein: CASSQGGAEVRDTQYF. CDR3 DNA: TGTGCCAGCAGCCAAGGTGGGGCTGAAGTTCGAGATACGCAGTATTTT.

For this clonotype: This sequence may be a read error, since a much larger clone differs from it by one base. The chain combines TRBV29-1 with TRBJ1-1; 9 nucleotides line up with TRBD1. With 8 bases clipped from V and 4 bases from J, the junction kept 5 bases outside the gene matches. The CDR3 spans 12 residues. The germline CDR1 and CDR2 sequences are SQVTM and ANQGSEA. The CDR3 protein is CSIGTGFTEAFF. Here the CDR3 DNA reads TGCAGCATTGGGACAGGGTTCACTGAAGCTTTCTTT.

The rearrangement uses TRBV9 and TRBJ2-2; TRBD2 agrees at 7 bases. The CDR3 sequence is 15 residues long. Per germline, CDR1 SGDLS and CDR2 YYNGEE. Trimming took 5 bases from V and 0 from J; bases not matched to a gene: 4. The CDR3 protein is CASRTGTTNTGELFF. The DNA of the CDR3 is TGTGCCAGCAGGACCGGGACTACGAACACCGGGGAGCTGTTTTTT.

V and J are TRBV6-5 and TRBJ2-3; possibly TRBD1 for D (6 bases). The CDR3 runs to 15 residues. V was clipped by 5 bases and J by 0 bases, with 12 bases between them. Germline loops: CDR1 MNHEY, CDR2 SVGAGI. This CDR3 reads CASSLSGASTDTQYF. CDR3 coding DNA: TGTGCCAGCAGTCTCTCAGGGGCTAGCACAGATACGCAGTATTTT.

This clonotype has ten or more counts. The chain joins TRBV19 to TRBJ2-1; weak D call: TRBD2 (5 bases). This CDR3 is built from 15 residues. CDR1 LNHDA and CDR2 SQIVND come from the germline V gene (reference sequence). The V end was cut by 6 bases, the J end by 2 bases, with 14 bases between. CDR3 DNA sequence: TGTGCCAGTAGAGTCGGGATTAGAACCTACAATGAGCAGTTCTTC. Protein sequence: CASRVGIRTYNEQFF.

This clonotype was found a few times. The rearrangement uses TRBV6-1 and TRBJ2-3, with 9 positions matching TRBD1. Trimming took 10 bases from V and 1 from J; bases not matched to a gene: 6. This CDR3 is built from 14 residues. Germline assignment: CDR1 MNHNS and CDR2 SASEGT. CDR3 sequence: CAISGTGRTDTQYF. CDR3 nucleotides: TGTGCCATCTCCGGGACAGGGCGCACAGATACGCAGTATTTT.

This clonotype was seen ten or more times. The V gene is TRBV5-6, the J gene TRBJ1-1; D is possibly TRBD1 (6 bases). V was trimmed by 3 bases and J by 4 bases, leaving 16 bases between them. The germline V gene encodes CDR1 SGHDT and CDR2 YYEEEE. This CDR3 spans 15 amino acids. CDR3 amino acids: CASSWNRAGSTEAFF. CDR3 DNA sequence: TGTGCCAGCAGCTGGAACAGGGCCGGGTCCACTGAAGCTTTCTTT.

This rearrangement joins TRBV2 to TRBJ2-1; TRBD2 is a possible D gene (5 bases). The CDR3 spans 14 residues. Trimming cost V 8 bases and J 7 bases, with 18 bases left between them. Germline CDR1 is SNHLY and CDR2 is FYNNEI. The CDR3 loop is CASADEGVRNEQFF. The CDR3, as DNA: TGTGCCAGCGCCGACGAGGGAGTTAGGAATGAGCAGTTCTTC. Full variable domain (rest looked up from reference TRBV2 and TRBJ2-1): EPEVTQTPSHQVTQMGQEVILRCVPISNHLYFYWYRQILGQKVEFLVSFYNNEISEKSEIFDDQFSVERPDGSNFTLKIRSTKLEDSAMYFCASADEGVRNEQFFGPGTRLTVL.

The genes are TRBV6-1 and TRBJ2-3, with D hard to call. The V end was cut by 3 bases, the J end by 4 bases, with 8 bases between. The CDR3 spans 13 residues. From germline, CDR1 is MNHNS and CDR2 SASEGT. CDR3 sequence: CASSDPDSDTQYF. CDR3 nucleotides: TGTGCCAGCAGTGATCCCGACTCAGATACGCAGTATTTT.